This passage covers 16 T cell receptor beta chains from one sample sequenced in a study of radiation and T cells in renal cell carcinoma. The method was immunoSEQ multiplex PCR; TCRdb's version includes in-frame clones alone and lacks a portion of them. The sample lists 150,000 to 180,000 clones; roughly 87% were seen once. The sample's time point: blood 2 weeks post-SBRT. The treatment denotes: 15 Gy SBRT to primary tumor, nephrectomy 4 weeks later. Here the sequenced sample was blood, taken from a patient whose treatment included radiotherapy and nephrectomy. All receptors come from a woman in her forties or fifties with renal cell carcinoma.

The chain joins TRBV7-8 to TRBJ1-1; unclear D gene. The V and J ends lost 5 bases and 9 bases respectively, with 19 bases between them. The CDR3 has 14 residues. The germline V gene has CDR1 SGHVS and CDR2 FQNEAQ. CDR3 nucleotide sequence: TGTGCCAGCAGCAAGATGGGTGTGGGAGGCAAAGCTTTCTTT. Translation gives CASSKMGVGGKAFF.

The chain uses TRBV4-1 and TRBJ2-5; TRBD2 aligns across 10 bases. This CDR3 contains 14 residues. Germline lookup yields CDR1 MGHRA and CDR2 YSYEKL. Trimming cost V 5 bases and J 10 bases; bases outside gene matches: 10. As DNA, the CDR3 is TGCGCCAGCAGCTCCCTAGCGGGGGAACGGGTCCAGTACTTC. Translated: CASSSLAGERVQYF.

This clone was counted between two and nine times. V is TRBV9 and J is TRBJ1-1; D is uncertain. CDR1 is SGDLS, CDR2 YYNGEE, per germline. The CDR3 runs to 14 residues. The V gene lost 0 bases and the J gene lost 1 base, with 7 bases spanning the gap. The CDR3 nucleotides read TGTGCCAGCAGCGTAGGGCCGGAGAACACTGAAGCTTTCTTT. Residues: CASSVGPENTEAFF.

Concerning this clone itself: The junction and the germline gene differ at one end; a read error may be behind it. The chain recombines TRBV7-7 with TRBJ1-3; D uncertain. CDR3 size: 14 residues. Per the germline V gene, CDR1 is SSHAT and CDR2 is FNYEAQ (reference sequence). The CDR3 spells CASSATPAGNTIYF. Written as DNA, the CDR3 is TGTGCTAGCAGCGCCACGCCGGCTGGAAACACCATATATTTT.

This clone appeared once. CDR3 in DNA: TGTGCCAGTAGTACGATACTGATTAGCGGGGGCCAAACCGGGGAGCTGTTTTTT. This translates into CASSTILISGGQTGELFF. The V call is TRBV19, the J call TRBJ2-2, with TRBD2 matching 9 bases. CDR3 size: 18 residues. Germline V lookup: CDR1 LNHDA, CDR2 SQIVND (reference sequence). Unmatched junction bases numbered 14, after V lost 4 bases and J lost 5 bases.

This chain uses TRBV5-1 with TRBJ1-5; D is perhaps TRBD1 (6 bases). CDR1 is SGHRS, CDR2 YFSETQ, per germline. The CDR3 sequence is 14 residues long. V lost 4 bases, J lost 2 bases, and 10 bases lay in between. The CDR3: CASSTEGGNQPQHF. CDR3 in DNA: TGCGCCAGCAGCACGGAGGGGGGCAATCAGCCCCAGCATTTT.

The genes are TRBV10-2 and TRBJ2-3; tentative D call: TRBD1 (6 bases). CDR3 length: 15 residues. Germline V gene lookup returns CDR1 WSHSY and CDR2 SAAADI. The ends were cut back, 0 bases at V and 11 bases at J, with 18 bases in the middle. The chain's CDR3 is CASSESRDPRGGQYF. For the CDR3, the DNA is TGCGCCAGCAGTGAGTCCAGAGACCCTCGAGGGGGGCAGTATTTT.

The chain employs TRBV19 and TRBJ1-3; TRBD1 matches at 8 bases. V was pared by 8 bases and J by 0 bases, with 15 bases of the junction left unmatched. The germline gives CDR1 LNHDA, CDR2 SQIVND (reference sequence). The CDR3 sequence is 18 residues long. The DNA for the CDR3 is TGTGCCAGTCTTAGCGCCGGGACAGGCAAACCCTCTGGAAACACCATATATTTT. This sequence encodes CASLSAGTGKPSGNTIYF.

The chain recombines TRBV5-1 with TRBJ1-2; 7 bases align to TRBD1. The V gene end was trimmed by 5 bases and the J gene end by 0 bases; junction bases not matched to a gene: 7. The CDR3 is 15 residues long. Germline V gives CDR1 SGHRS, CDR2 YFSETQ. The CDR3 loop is CASSRDRDTNYGYTF. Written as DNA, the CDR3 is TGCGCCAGCAGTAGGGACAGAGATACTAACTATGGCTACACCTTC.

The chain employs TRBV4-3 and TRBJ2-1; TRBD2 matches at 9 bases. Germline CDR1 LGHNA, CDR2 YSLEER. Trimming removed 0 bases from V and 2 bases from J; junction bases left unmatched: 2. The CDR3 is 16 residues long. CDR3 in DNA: TGCGCCAGCAGCCAAGATGGCGGGGGGGCCTACAATGAGCAGTTCTTC. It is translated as CASSQDGGGAYNEQFF.

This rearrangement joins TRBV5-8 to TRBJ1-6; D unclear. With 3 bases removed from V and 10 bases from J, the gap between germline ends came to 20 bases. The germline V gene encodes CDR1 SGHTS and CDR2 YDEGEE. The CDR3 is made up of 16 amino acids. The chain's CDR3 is CASSSDVATRSSPLHF. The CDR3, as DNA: TGTGCCAGCAGCTCGGACGTGGCTACCAGGAGCTCACCCCTCCACTTT.

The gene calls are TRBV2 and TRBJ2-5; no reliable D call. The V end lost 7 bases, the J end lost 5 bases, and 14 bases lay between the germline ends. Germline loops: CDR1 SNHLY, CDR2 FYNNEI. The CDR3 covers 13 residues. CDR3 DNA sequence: TGTGCCAGCATCAAGGGCTTGGCCGAGACCCAGTACTTC. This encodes CASIKGLAETQYF.

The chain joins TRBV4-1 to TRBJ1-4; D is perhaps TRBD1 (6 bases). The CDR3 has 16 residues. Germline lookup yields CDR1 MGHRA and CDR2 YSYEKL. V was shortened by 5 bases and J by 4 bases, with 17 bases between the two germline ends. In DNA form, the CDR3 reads TGCGCCAGCAGCGCTCATCCGGGGGCGCTTAATGAAAAACTGTTTTTT. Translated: CASSAHPGALNEKLFF.

The CDR3 DNA sequence: TGTGCCAGTAGTATAGTTGCAGGGCCCACTGAAGCTTTCTTT. Its translation is CASSIVAGPTEAFF. The chain has TRBV19 and TRBJ1-1; D possibly corresponds to TRBD1 (5 bases). CDR3 length: 14 amino acids. The V end was cut by 1 base, the J end by 4 bases, with 10 bases between. Germline loops: CDR1 LNHDA, CDR2 SQIVND (reference sequence).

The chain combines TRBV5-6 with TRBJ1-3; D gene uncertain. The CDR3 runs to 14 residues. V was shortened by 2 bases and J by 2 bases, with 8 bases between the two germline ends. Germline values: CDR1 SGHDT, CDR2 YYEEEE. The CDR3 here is CASSFRSAGNTIYF. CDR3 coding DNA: TGTGCCAGCAGCTTTAGATCAGCTGGAAACACCATATATTTT.

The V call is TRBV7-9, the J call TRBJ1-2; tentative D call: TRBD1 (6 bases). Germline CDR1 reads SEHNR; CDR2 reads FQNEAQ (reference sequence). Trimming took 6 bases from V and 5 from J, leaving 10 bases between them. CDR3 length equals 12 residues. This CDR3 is CASRLGAYGYTF. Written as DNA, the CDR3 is TGTGCCAGCAGGTTGGGGGCGTATGGCTACACCTTC. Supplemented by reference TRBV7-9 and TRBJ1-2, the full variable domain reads DTGVSQNPRHKITKRGQNVTFRCDPISEHNRLYWYRQTLGQGPEFLTYFQNEAQLEKSRLLSDRFSAERPKGSFSTLEIQRTEQGDSAMYLCASRLGAYGYTFGSGTRLTVV.